A single sample is the source of the 17 T cell receptor beta chains below, sequenced in a study of T cells after yellow fever vaccination. TCRdb reprocessed the 5' RACE reads with MiXCR, giving one entry per CDR3 protein. The sample records 500,000 to 550,000 distinct CDR3 sequences, 20% to 25% being singletons. The material sequenced was PBMCs, taken approximately 20 days after the first yellow fever vaccination. Every receptor here comes from a man between 18 and 35 years old who received the YFV17D yellow fever vaccine.

This clonotype was found a few times. The V gene is TRBV7-2, the J gene TRBJ2-5, with 10 bases matching TRBD2. CDR1 is SGHTA and CDR2 is FQGNSA in the germline V gene. The V gene end was trimmed by 5 bases and the J gene end by 5 bases; junction bases not matched to a gene: 8. The CDR3 sequence is 15 residues long. In nucleotides, the CDR3 is TGTGCCAGCAGCCTCAGACTAGCGGGTGCGGAGACCCAGTACTTC. Protein product: CASSLRLAGAETQYF.

This clonotype was seen a handful of times. The chain recombines TRBV7-6 with TRBJ2-7; 8 bases are shared with TRBD2. The CDR3 extends over 15 amino acids. The germline CDR1 and CDR2 sequences are SGHVS and FNYEAQ. V dropped 5 bases and J dropped 7; count of bases not matched to a gene: 13. CDR3 DNA: TGTGCCAGCAGCCTTACCGGGACTAGGTCGGGAGAGCAGTACTTC. Its translation: CASSLTGTRSGEQYF.

The gene calls are TRBV7-8 and TRBJ1-4; weak D call: TRBD1 (6 bases). The CDR3 is 15 residues long. The germline V and J ends were trimmed by 5 bases and 5 bases, with 15 bases remaining between them. The germline V gene encodes CDR1 SGHVS and CDR2 FQNEAQ. DNA of the CDR3: TGTGCCAGCAGCGAAGACAGGCTCCTAAATGAAAAACTGTTTTTT. Translated: CASSEDRLLNEKLFF.

There are a few counts of this clonotype. The V and J genes are TRBV12-3 or TRBV12-4 and TRBJ1-2, with D maybe TRBD1 (5 bases). The V end was cut by 1 base, the J end by 1 base, with 10 bases between. This CDR3 contains 15 residues. The CDR3 DNA reads TGTGCCAGCAGTTTAGGACGTAGGGGTAACTATGGCTACACCTTC. This gives the protein CASSLGRRGNYGYTF.

This clonotype was seen a few times. The rearrangement uses TRBV6-6 and TRBJ2-1; 12 nucleotides line up with TRBD2. This CDR3 is built from 14 residues. Germline CDR1 is MNHNY and CDR2 is SVGAGI (reference sequence). Trimming removed 4 bases from V and 10 bases from J; junction bases left unmatched: 5. CDR3 in amino acids: CASSSSGGAGEQFF. The CDR3 DNA reads as TGTGCCAGCAGTTCTAGCGGGGGGGCCGGGGAGCAGTTCTTC.

The V and J genes are TRBV18 and TRBJ1-4; weak D call: TRBD1 (5 bases). CDR1 is KGHSH and CDR2 is LQKENI in the germline V gene. Trimming removed 1 base at V and 8 bases at J, with 17 bases between. CDR3 size: 16 residues. This chain's CDR3 is CASSPHRDSLAEKLFF. DNA for the CDR3: TGTGCCAGCTCACCACACCGGGACTCATTAGCGGAAAAACTGTTTTTT.

About this clonotype itself: This clone may be a read error of a much larger clone one base away. The chain combines TRBV9 with TRBJ2-7; 8 nucleotides line up with TRBD2. CDR1 is SGDLS, CDR2 YYNGEE, per germline. The CDR3 has 16 amino acids. Losses at the gene ends were 0 bases for V and 2 bases for J; bases not matched to a gene: 7. The CDR3 DNA sequence: TGTGCCAGCAGCGTAGGAGGCACTAGCGGCACCTACGAGCAGTACTTC. The encoded protein is CASSVGGTSGTYEQYF.

The gene calls are TRBV20-1 and TRBJ1-2; no reliable D call. The CDR3 covers 15 residues. Trimming stripped 0 bases from V and 4 bases from J, with 15 bases between. Germline-derived CDR1 and CDR2 are DFQATT and SNEGSKA (reference sequence). DNA of the CDR3: TGCAGTGCTAGAGACTGGAACCTGATCCTCTATGGCTACACCTTC. Protein product: CSARDWNLILYGYTF.

The chain couples TRBV9 to TRBJ1-1; TRBD1 agrees at 7 bases. This CDR3 spans 16 amino acids. V lost 0 bases to trimming and J lost 6 bases; unmatched junction nucleotides: 11. CDR1 and CDR2 from the germline V gene are SGDLS and YYNGEE. This CDR3 is CASSVETGSRRAEAFF. The CDR3 DNA is TGTGCCAGCAGCGTAGAGACAGGGTCCCGTAGGGCTGAAGCTTTCTTT.

This clonotype was counted only a few times. The chain joins TRBV6-1 to TRBJ2-7; TRBD1 is a possible D gene (6 bases). Germline CDR1 MNHNS, CDR2 SASEGT. CDR3 length: 13 amino acids. Deletions cut 6 bases from V and 2 bases from J, with 11 bases between. The CDR3 nucleotides read TGTGCCAGCAGGACAGGAGCCACCTACGAGCAGTACTTC. Amino acids: CASRTGATYEQYF.

This clonotype has ten or more counts. The chain is built from TRBV29-1 and TRBJ1-1; D is possibly TRBD1 (5 bases). Trimming took off 6 bases at V and 10 bases at J, with 15 bases between the two ends. The CDR3 runs 11 residues. Germline V gene sequence: CDR1 SQVTM, CDR2 ANQGSEA. The CDR3 DNA reads as TGCAGCGTGGGGGTTGGGACTAGAGCTTTCTTT. It translates to CSVGVGTRAFF.

The V call is TRBV5-1, the J call TRBJ2-2; weak D call: TRBD2 (6 bases). The CDR3 is made up of 17 amino acids. The ends were cut back, 4 bases at V and 5 bases at J, with 21 bases in the middle. Germline CDR1 reads SGHRS; CDR2 reads YFSETQ. CDR3 bases: TGCGCCAGCAGCGCACCCGTTGGAGGGTCCAAAACCGGGGAGCTGTTTTTT. As protein: CASSAPVGGSKTGELFF.

V gene TRBV20-1 combines with J gene TRBJ2-3; D uncertain. The CDR3 covers 15 residues. Trimming pared 5 bases from V and 2 bases from J, leaving 17 bases between. Germline CDR1 reads DFQATT; CDR2 reads SNEGSKA (reference sequence). This chain's CDR3 is CSAPLRPPSTDTQYF. The CDR3 DNA sequence: TGCAGTGCTCCCCTTAGACCGCCTTCCACAGATACGCAGTATTTT.

The chain recombines TRBV4-1 with TRBJ2-7; the D gene is possibly TRBD2 (5 bases). The CDR3 sequence is 15 residues long. CDR1 and CDR2 (germline): MGHRA, YSYEKL. V dropped 0 bases and J dropped 2 bases, with 11 bases sitting between them. The CDR3: CASSQEYSGPYEQYF. The CDR3 DNA reads as TGCGCCAGCAGCCAAGAGTACAGCGGACCCTACGAGCAGTACTTC.

This clonotype was seen a handful of times. CDR3 in amino acids: CASGGEVGTGELFF. DNA for the CDR3: TGTGCCAGCGGGGGGGAGGTCGGCACCGGGGAGCTGTTTTTT. The genes are TRBV7-2 and TRBJ2-2, with TRBD2 matching over 7 bases. The CDR3 has 14 residues. Germline-derived CDR1 and CDR2 are SGHTA and FQGNSA. With 8 bases clipped from V and 4 bases from J, the junction kept 7 bases outside the gene matches. The complete variable domain, with remaining parts taken from reference TRBV7-2 and TRBJ2-2, reads GAGVSQSPSNKVTEKGKDVELRCDPISGHTALYWYRQSLGQGLEFLIYFQGNSAPDKSGLPSDRFSAERTGGSVSTLTIQRTQQEDSAVYLCASGGEVGTGELFFGEGSRLTVL.

The rearrangement joins TRBV5-1 to TRBJ1-2, with D tentatively TRBD1 (6 bases). The CDR3 is 14 amino acids. Germline CDR1 SGHRS, CDR2 YFSETQ. The V and J ends lost 0 bases and 8 bases respectively, with 14 bases between them. CDR3 in amino acids: CASSLGGPAAGYTF. As DNA, the CDR3 is TGCGCCAGCAGCTTGGGGGGGCCGGCGGCGGGCTACACCTTC.

This clonotype has more than one count but fewer than ten. The rearrangement uses TRBV20-1 and TRBJ2-1, with 9 bases lining up with TRBD2. The germline V gene encodes CDR1 DFQATT and CDR2 SNEGSKA (reference sequence). The J segment lost 1 base and the V segment lost 3 bases, leaving 7 bases of the junction unmatched. The CDR3 is 16 amino acids. The CDR3 loop reads CSASSASGASYNEQFF. The CDR3 nucleotides are TGCAGTGCTAGTTCGGCTAGCGGGGCGTCCTACAATGAGCAGTTCTTC.